These 20 T cell receptor beta chains share one sample of origin, sequenced in a study of blood T cell repertoires in COVID-19. The table came from immunoSEQ multiplex PCR; TCRdb's copy has only in-frame clones and leaves some out. The data contain roughly 230,000 clones, approximately 82% of them seen just once; the ten biggest clones take up less than 4%. Material for sequencing was peripheral blood. All receptors derive from a woman aged 80 or over with acute or convalescent COVID-19.

In its sample, this clone was seen a few times. V usage is TRBV3-1 (or the pseudogene TRBV3-2) and J usage is TRBJ1-3, with D perhaps TRBD1 (6 bases). The germline CDR1 and CDR2 sequences are LGHDT and YNNKEL (reference sequence). The CDR3 extends over 15 amino acids. With 2 bases removed from V and 2 bases from J, the gap between germline ends came to 10 bases. CDR3 sequence (DNA): TGTGCCAGCAGCCAACACCGGGACACTGGAAACACCATATATTTT. As protein: CASSQHRDTGNTIYF.

V usage is TRBV5-1 and J usage is TRBJ1-4; TRBD1 aligns across 7 bases. This CDR3 has 15 amino acids. The ends lost 3 bases at V and 4 bases at J; junction bases unmatched: 6. The V gene's germline CDR1 is SGHRS and CDR2 YFSETQ. This chain's CDR3 is CASSSTGVVNEKLFF. The CDR3 nucleotides are TGCGCCAGCAGCTCAACAGGGGTAGTTAATGAAAAACTGTTTTTT.

The chain employs TRBV19 and TRBJ1-1; 8 bases align to TRBD1. The V gene end was trimmed by 6 bases and the J gene end by 1 base; junction bases not matched to a gene: 7. This CDR3 spans 15 amino acids. Germline lookup yields CDR1 LNHDA and CDR2 SQIVND (reference sequence). Here the CDR3 DNA reads TGTGCCAGTAGCACACAGGGGGTGGGGAACACTGAAGCTTTCTTT. The encoded protein is CASSTQGVGNTEAFF.

This clone appeared a few times. The chain has TRBV12-3 or TRBV12-4 and TRBJ1-1; possibly TRBD1 for D (6 bases). V lost 7 bases and J lost 5, with 8 bases in between. The CDR3 has 11 amino acids. This CDR3 reads CASITGTEAFF. CDR3 DNA sequence: TGTGCCAGCATTACAGGGACTGAAGCTTTCTTT.

This rearrangement joins TRBV30 to TRBJ1-2, with D perhaps matching TRBD1 (6 bases). Germline CDR1 is GTSNPN and CDR2 is SVGIG (reference sequence). This CDR3 region has 14 residues. V lost 3 bases, J lost 7 bases, and 18 bases lay in between. In DNA form, the CDR3 reads TGTGCCTGGAGCCTCCTGGGGGGGGCAGGTGGCTACACCTTC. This sequence encodes CAWSLLGGAGGYTF.

This clone was observed a handful of times. V gene TRBV5-1 combines with J gene TRBJ2-2; TRBD1 agrees at 7 bases. With 3 bases clipped from V and 3 bases from J, the junction kept 5 bases outside the gene matches. In germline, CDR1 is SGHRS, CDR2 YFSETQ. The CDR3 covers 15 residues. The CDR3 reads CASSWTGAHTGELFF. The CDR3 region has the DNA TGCGCCAGCAGCTGGACAGGTGCGCACACCGGGGAGCTGTTTTTT. Based on the CDR3 plus reference TRBV5-1 and TRBJ2-2, the full variable domain is KAGVTQTPRYLIKTRGQQVTLSCSPISGHRSVSWYQQTPGQGLQFLFEYFSETQRNKGNFPGRFSGRQFSNSRSEMNVSTLELGDSALYLCASSWTGAHTGELFFGEGSRLTVL.

The chain has TRBV7-2 and TRBJ1-6, with D unclear. Germline CDR1 and CDR2: SGHTA and FQGNSA. There are 14 residues in the CDR3. V was pared by 5 bases and J by 15 bases, with 20 bases between. The DNA for the CDR3 is TGTGCCAGCAGCGGACGGGGTCCCTCTAGCAGCCTCCACTTT. Protein sequence: CASSGRGPSSSLHF.

The chain is built from TRBV7-2 and TRBJ2-7; 7 positions agree with TRBD2. The CDR3 length is 14 residues. Germline CDR1 is SGHTA and CDR2 is FQGNSA. Trimming took 7 bases from V and 9 from J; bases not matched to a gene: 15. The CDR3 DNA sequence: TGTGCCAGCATCCCAAGGCTAGCGGCTGGGGCGCAGTACTTC. Residues: CASIPRLAAGAQYF.

This chain uses TRBV4-1 with TRBJ2-5; 9 positions agree with TRBD1. The CDR3 spans 17 residues. Looked up from germline, CDR1 is MGHRA and CDR2 is YSYEKL. Losses at the gene ends were 0 bases for V and 5 bases for J; bases not matched to a gene: 10. DNA for the CDR3: TGCGCCAGCAGCCAAGAGGCCGGACAGGGGAGTAGGGAGACCCAGTACTTC. Its protein product is CASSQEAGQGSRETQYF.

The rearrangement joins TRBV9 to TRBJ2-7, with a weak D call TRBD1 (6 bases). Germline CDR1 SGDLS, CDR2 YYNGEE. The CDR3 runs to 15 residues. Trimming took off 3 bases at V and 0 bases at J, with 13 bases between the two ends. CDR3 sequence (DNA): TGTGCCAGCAGCGCCCGGACAGAAAGCTCCTACGAGCAGTACTTC. Its translation is CASSARTESSYEQYF.

The CDR3 sequence is CASRLKVESGGLNWYGYTF. CDR3 nucleotide sequence: TGTGCAAGTCGCTTAAAGGTAGAGTCCGGGGGTTTGAATTGGTATGGCTACACCTTC. The chain couples TRBV12-2 to TRBJ1-2. TRBV12-2 is shown as a pseudogene. The CDR3 covers 19 residues.

This clone showed up just a few times. This chain links TRBV5-1 with TRBJ1-6; D uncertain. Between the trimmed V and J ends, which lost 4 bases and 6 bases, there was a span of 11 bases. From germline, CDR1 is SGHRS and CDR2 YFSETQ. The CDR3 totals 14 residues. CDR3 coding DNA: TGCGCCAGCAGCCCCGTAGAGAGTAATTCACCCCTCCACTTT. Its translation: CASSPVESNSPLHF.

V and J are TRBV3-1 (or the pseudogene TRBV3-2) and TRBJ1-4; unclear D gene. CDR3 length: 15 amino acids. V lost 4 bases, J lost 5 bases, and 14 bases lay in between. CDR1 and CDR2 from the germline V gene are LGHDT and YNNKEL (reference sequence). CDR3 DNA: TGTGCCAGCAGCCTAAGGAGTACCCGAAATGAAAAACTGTTTTTT. It is translated as CASSLRSTRNEKLFF.

The chain combines TRBV5-1 with TRBJ2-3, with 7 bases lining up with TRBD1. Germline assignment: CDR1 SGHRS and CDR2 YFSETQ. Losses at the gene ends were 0 bases for V and 1 base for J; bases not matched to a gene: 11. The CDR3 is 18 amino acids. The CDR3 reads CASSLGQGNVFRTDTQYF. The CDR3 coding sequence is TGCGCCAGCAGCTTGGGACAGGGAAATGTTTTTCGCACAGATACGCAGTATTTT.

CDR3 sequence (DNA): TGTGCCAGCAGCCAAGCGGGGGGGCTCCTCAATGAGCAGTTCTTC. This translates into CASSQAGGLLNEQFF. The chain couples TRBV7-3 to TRBJ2-1, with 10 bases that match TRBD2. The trim removed 5 bases at V and 6 bases at J, leaving 7 bases unmatched. Germline V CDR1 and CDR2: SGHTA, FQGTGA. The CDR3 is 15 residues long.

CDR3: CASSTQGLAVETQYF. Written as DNA, the CDR3 is TGTGCCAGCAGCACCCAGGGACTAGCTGTCGAGACCCAGTACTTC. The chain uses TRBV7-3 and TRBJ2-5, with TRBD2 identical over 9 bases. From germline, CDR1 is SGHTA and CDR2 FQGTGA. This CDR3 is built from 15 residues. J lost 5 bases, V lost 5 bases, and 9 bases had no gene match.

The rearrangement links TRBV6-6 to TRBJ1-2; no firm D call. This CDR3 region has 14 residues. The ends were cut back, 2 bases at V and 4 bases at J, with 11 bases in the middle. The V gene's germline CDR1 is MNHNY and CDR2 SVGAGI (reference sequence). CDR3 nucleotide sequence: TGTGCCAGCAGTTACCCGGAGGGCTTCTATGGCTACACCTTC. Translation: CASSYPEGFYGYTF.

The chain links TRBV2 to TRBJ2-7; D might be TRBD2 (7 bases). CDR3 length: 15 residues. V shed 6 bases and J shed 2 bases, with 17 bases lying between them. The germline V gene encodes CDR1 SNHLY and CDR2 FYNNEI. The DNA for the CDR3 is TGTGCCAGCAGAATCGATCGGGGGGCCGCCTACGAGCAGTACTTC. The encoded protein is CASRIDRGAAYEQYF.

In its sample, this clone was seen a few times. The chain recombines TRBV7-2 with TRBJ1-5; TRBD1 matches at 7 bases. The CDR3 spans 15 residues. CDR1 is SGHTA, CDR2 FQGNSA, per germline. Trimming took 5 bases from V and 9 from J; bases not matched to a gene: 13. The CDR3 loop is CASSPSTGPFWPQHF. The CDR3 DNA is TGTGCCAGCAGCCCCTCGACAGGGCCGTTTTGGCCCCAGCATTTT.

This clone was observed a few times. This chain links TRBV6-5 with TRBJ1-1; no firm D call. The CDR3 is 13 residues long. V lost 7 bases and J 1 base, leaving 10 bases between the germline ends. CDR1 MNHEY and CDR2 SVGAGI come from the germline V gene. The CDR3 protein is CASTRIRNTEAFF. The CDR3 DNA reads as TGTGCCAGCACCAGGATCCGGAACACTGAAGCTTTCTTT.